This entry lists 24 T cell receptor beta chains sequenced from one sample in a study of T cells in Graves' hyperthyroidism and ophthalmopathy. Amplified TCR beta CDR3 regions derived from RNA transcripts. The HTBI primer set drove a first-round RT-PCR of the TCR CDR3. TCRdb ran MiXCR on the multiplex PCR reads and lists one entry per CDR3 protein. The sample has hundreds of thousands of distinct CDR3 sequences, more than 20% seen once. Sequenced sample: blood. The receptors derive from a man aged 25-45 years with Graves' ophthalmopathy.

This clonotype came up a few times. This rearrangement joins TRBV5-1 to TRBJ2-7; TRBD1 or TRBD2 may be the D gene (6 bases each). V was shortened by 2 bases and J by 7 bases, with 13 bases between the two germline ends. Germline loops: CDR1 SGHRS, CDR2 YFSETQ. There are 13 residues in the CDR3. The CDR3 DNA reads as TGCGCCAGCAGCTTCGGGGGCCTTGCGGAGCAGTACTTC. Translation gives CASSFGGLAEQYF.

This clonotype was detected ten times or more. The chain employs TRBV7-2 and TRBJ2-7; D remains unclear. CDR3 length equals 12 residues. Deletions cut 2 bases from V and 3 bases from J, with 5 bases between. Germline lookup yields CDR1 SGHTA and CDR2 FQGNSA. The CDR3 reads CASSLWGYEQYF. In nucleotides, the CDR3 is TGTGCCAGCAGCTTATGGGGCTACGAGCAGTACTTC.

This clonotype was observed a handful of times. This chain joins TRBV5-1 and TRBJ2-3; either TRBD1 or TRBD2 may fit D (5 bases each). Trimming cost V 2 bases and J 0 bases, with 10 bases left between them. Germline CDR1 reads SGHRS; CDR2 reads YFSETQ. This CDR3 is 15 amino acids long. CDR3 loop: CASSFGGPSTDTQYF. The CDR3 DNA reads as TGCGCCAGCAGCTTTGGGGGACCTAGCACAGATACGCAGTATTTT.

In its sample, this clonotype was seen a few times. The DNA for the CDR3 is TGTGCCAGCAGCTCAATTACCGGGACATCGAACACCGGGGAGCTGTTTTTT. Translating gives CASSSITGTSNTGELFF. The chain links TRBV13 to TRBJ2-2; D perhaps matches TRBD1 (6 bases). V lost 4 bases and J 0 bases, leaving 15 bases between the germline ends. The CDR3 extends over 17 amino acids. The germline V gene has CDR1 PRHDT and CDR2 FYEKMQ (reference sequence). Using reference TRBV13 and TRBJ2-2 for the parts outside the CDR3, the full variable domain is AAGVIQSPRHLIKEKRETATLKCYPIPRHDTVYWYQQGPGQDPQFLISFYEKMQSDKGSIPDRFSAQQFSDYHSELNMSSLELGDSALYFCASSSITGTSNTGELFFGEGSRLTVL.

The chain has TRBV20-1 and TRBJ2-1; 16 nucleotides line up with TRBD2. The germline CDR1 and CDR2 sequences are DFQATT and SNEGSKA (reference sequence). The CDR3 length is 16 residues. V dropped 5 bases and J dropped 8; count of bases not matched to a gene: 9. CDR3 bases: TGCAGTGCTCGAACGGGACTAGCGGGAGGGGGCCATGAGCAGTTCTTC. Protein sequence: CSARTGLAGGGHEQFF.

The chain uses TRBV6-2 or TRBV6-3 and TRBJ2-7; 10 bases are shared with TRBD2. The germline CDR1 and CDR2 sequences are MNHEY and SVGEGT. Germline trimming cut 7 bases from V and 4 bases from J; bases unmatched to any gene: 10. The CDR3 contains 15 residues. The CDR3 region is CASTPRELAGYEQYF. For the CDR3, the DNA is TGTGCCAGCACCCCCAGGGAACTAGCGGGGTACGAGCAGTACTTC.

This clonotype occurred a few times. The V gene is TRBV12-5, the J gene TRBJ1-1, with D maybe TRBD1 (6 bases). This CDR3 comprises 13 residues. CDR1 LGHNT and CDR2 FRNRAP come from the germline V gene. Trimming pared 1 base from V and 7 bases from J, leaving 10 bases between. The CDR3 region has the DNA TGTGCTAGTGGTTTGGACAGGGTGGATGAAGCTTTCTTT. Translated, it gives CASGLDRVDEAFF.

The chain is built from TRBV10-3 and TRBJ1-4; the D is unclear. The CDR3 covers 15 residues. Deletions cut 6 bases from V and 5 bases from J, with 16 bases between. The germline gives CDR1 ENHRY, CDR2 SYGVKD. CDR3 coding DNA: TGTGCCATCAGCGAGAAGCTGGGCTCCAATGAAAAACTGTTTTTT. This codes for CAISEKLGSNEKLFF.

In this sample, this clonotype turned up many times. V gene TRBV12-3 or TRBV12-4 combines with J gene TRBJ1-1; D is uncertain. This CDR3 comprises 16 residues. V was clipped by 0 bases and J by 4 bases, with 15 bases between them. The CDR3 DNA reads as TGTGCCAGCAGTTTAGCGTCCAGAGCAGGATTCACTGAAGCTTTCTTT. Translation gives CASSLASRAGFTEAFF.

This clonotype was picked up a small number of times. The DNA of the CDR3 is TGCAGCGTCCCCGGACTAGCTGCCTACAATGAGCAGTTCTTC. Translated: CSVPGLAAYNEQFF. The chain has TRBV29-1 and TRBJ2-1; 8 bases agree with TRBD2. Germline V gene lookup returns CDR1 SQVTM and CDR2 ANQGSEA. V lost 6 bases to trimming and J lost 2 bases; unmatched junction nucleotides: 6. This CDR3 is built from 14 residues.

This chain links TRBV4-3 with TRBJ1-2; no definite D call. The germline V gene has CDR1 LGHNA and CDR2 YSLEER. CDR3 length equals 13 residues. V gave up 3 bases and J gave up 7 bases, with 12 bases separating them. For the CDR3, the DNA is TGCGCCAGCAGCCAGGAGGTGGCGCGTGGCTACACCTTC. Translated: CASSQEVARGYTF.

The chain has TRBV19 and TRBJ1-2, with TRBD1 matching 8 bases. Germline V gene sequence: CDR1 LNHDA, CDR2 SQIVND (reference sequence). Losses at the gene ends were 6 bases for V and 4 bases for J; bases not matched to a gene: 7. This CDR3 contains 14 residues. The CDR3 loop reads CASRGQGAPYGYTF. CDR3 DNA sequence: TGTGCCAGTAGAGGCCAGGGGGCTCCCTATGGCTACACCTTC. The whole variable domain, filled in from reference TRBV19 and TRBJ1-2, reads DGGITQSPKYLFRKEGQNVTLSCEQNLNHDAMYWYRQDPGQGLRLIYYSQIVNDFQKGDIAEGYSVSREKKESFPLTVTSAQKNPTAFYLCASRGQGAPYGYTFGSGTRLTVV.

This clonotype was counted a few times. The J gene is TRBJ2-7, the V gene TRBV27; 10 bases are a match to TRBD1. CDR1 is MNHEY and CDR2 is SMNVEV in the germline V gene (reference sequence). The length of the CDR3 is 16 residues. Trimming took 6 bases from V and 0 from J; bases not matched to a gene: 8. CDR3 in DNA: TGTGCCAGCAGCATCTCCGGGACAGGGGTCTCCTACGAGCAGTACTTC. It specifies CASSISGTGVSYEQYF.

This chain links TRBV12-3 or TRBV12-4 with TRBJ2-5, with 9 positions matching TRBD1. Germline trimming cut 3 bases from V and 5 bases from J; bases unmatched to any gene: 7. CDR3 length: 15 amino acids. For the CDR3, the DNA is TGTGCCAGCAGTTTTTACAGGGGGCGCGAGGAGACCCAGTACTTC. The encoded protein is CASSFYRGREETQYF.

The chain recombines TRBV28 with TRBJ1-6; no clear D gene. This CDR3 spans 14 amino acids. The ends were cut back, 5 bases at V and 11 bases at J, with 16 bases in the middle. Germline values: CDR1 MDHEN, CDR2 SYDVKM. The DNA for the CDR3 is TGTGCCAGCAGTCCTCACGGACGGAATCCACCCCTCCACTTT. Protein sequence: CASSPHGRNPPLHF.

The chain uses TRBV7-9 and TRBJ1-1; no reliable D call. Trimming shortened V by 2 bases and J by 6 bases, and 7 bases separated the two germline ends. The CDR3 is 12 residues long. CDR1 SEHNR and CDR2 FQNEAQ come from the germline V gene (reference sequence). This CDR3 reads CASSLSSPEAFF. The CDR3 bases are TGTGCCAGCAGCTTATCTAGCCCTGAAGCTTTCTTT.

The rearrangement uses TRBV20-1 and TRBJ2-7, with D unclear. The V gene lost 3 bases and the J gene lost 6 bases, with 12 bases spanning the gap. CDR1 is DFQATT and CDR2 is SNEGSKA in the germline V gene (reference sequence). CDR3 size: 12 residues. CDR3 residues: CSASVPYPEQYF. DNA of the CDR3: TGCAGTGCTAGTGTCCCCTATCCCGAGCAGTACTTC.

This clonotype has ten or more counts. The chain carries TRBV7-9 and TRBJ2-3, with D perhaps matching TRBD1 or TRBD2 (5 bases each). Trimming removed 3 bases from V and 4 bases from J, with 14 bases in between. Germline CDR1 SEHNR, CDR2 FQNEAQ (reference sequence). The CDR3 extends over 15 amino acids. CDR3 sequence reads: CASSLEELGADTQYF. In nucleotides, the CDR3 is TGTGCCAGCAGCTTGGAAGAATTGGGGGCAGATACGCAGTATTTT.

This clonotype showed up just once. J is TRBJ2-2 and V is TRBV30; weak D call: TRBD2 (6 bases). Germline CDR1 reads GTSNPN; CDR2 reads SVGIG (reference sequence). Trimming took off 3 bases at V and 3 bases at J, with 8 bases between the two ends. This CDR3 has 13 residues. The DNA of the CDR3 is TGTGCCTGGAGGGGACTGTACACCGGGGAGCTGTTTTTT. Translating it yields CAWRGLYTGELFF.

This clonotype was found a few times. The rearrangement joins TRBV29-1 to TRBJ1-1; 9 bases line up with TRBD1. The CDR3 totals 13 residues. Germline CDR1 SQVTM, CDR2 ANQGSEA. Losses at the gene ends were 4 bases for V and 8 bases for J; bases not matched to a gene: 8. Here the CDR3 DNA reads TGCAGCGTTGGGACAGGGGAAAAGTACGAAGCTTTCTTT. Translating it yields CSVGTGEKYEAFF.

This clonotype has only a few counts. This chain joins TRBV20-1 and TRBJ1-5; D ambiguous. V was cut by 4 bases and J by 1 base, with 5 bases left in between. CDR1 is DFQATT and CDR2 is SNEGSKA in the germline V gene (reference sequence). The CDR3 is 12 amino acids. DNA of the CDR3: TGCAGTGCTAAGGCCAGCAATCAGCCCCAGCATTTT. It is translated as CSAKASNQPQHF.

This clonotype was recorded many times. The genes are TRBV7-2 and TRBJ2-1, with a tentative D call TRBD1 (6 bases). Trimming pared 4 bases from V and 2 bases from J, leaving 12 bases between. The CDR3 runs 15 residues. CDR1 and CDR2 from the germline V gene are SGHTA and FQGNSA. The DNA for the CDR3 is TGTGCCAGCAGCTGGACAGTCACCACCTACAATGAGCAGTTCTTC. Its translation: CASSWTVTTYNEQFF.

This clonotype was recorded at least ten times. V gene TRBV6-6 combines with J gene TRBJ2-1; unclear D gene. Germline CDR1 is MNHNY and CDR2 is SVGAGI (reference sequence). The germline V and J ends were trimmed by 2 bases and 4 bases, with 12 bases remaining between them. The CDR3 runs 15 residues. The CDR3 DNA reads as TGTGCCAGCAGTTACGGTCTCGGTACTTACAATGAGCAGTTCTTC. Translation gives CASSYGLGTYNEQFF.

This clonotype was counted at least ten times. This chain joins TRBV11-2 and TRBJ2-7; TRBD2 is a possible D gene (5 bases). Trimming removed 5 bases from V and 2 bases from J, with 13 bases in between. Germline CDR1 reads SGHAT; CDR2 reads FQNNGV. CDR3 length equals 14 residues. CDR3 DNA sequence: TGTGCCAGCAGCCCGAATAGCGCGGCCTACGAGCAGTACTTC. Protein: CASSPNSAAYEQYF.